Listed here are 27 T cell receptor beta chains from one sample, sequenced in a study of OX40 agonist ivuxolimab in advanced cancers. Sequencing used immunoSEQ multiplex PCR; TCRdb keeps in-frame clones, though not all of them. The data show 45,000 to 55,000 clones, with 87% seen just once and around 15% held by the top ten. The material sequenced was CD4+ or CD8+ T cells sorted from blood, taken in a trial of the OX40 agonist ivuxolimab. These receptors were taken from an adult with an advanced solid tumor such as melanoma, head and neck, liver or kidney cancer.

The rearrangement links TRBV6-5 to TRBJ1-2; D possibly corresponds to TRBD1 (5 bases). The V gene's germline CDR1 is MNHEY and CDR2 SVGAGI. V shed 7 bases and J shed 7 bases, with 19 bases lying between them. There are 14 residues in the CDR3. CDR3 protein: CASTYLHGAGGYTF. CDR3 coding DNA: TGTGCCAGCACCTACCTACACGGGGCGGGTGGCTACACCTTC.

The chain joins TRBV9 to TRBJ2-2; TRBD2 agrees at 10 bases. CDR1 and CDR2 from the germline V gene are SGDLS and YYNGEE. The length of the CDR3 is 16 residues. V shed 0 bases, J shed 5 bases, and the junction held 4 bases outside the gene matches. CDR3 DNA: TGTGCCAGCAGCGTAGTTTCGACTAGCGGGACCGGGGAGCTGTTTTTT. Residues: CASSVVSTSGTGELFF.

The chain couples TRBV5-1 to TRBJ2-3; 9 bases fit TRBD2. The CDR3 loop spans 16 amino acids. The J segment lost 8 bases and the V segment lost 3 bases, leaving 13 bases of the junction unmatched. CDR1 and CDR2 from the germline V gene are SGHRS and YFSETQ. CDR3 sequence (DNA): TGCGCCAGCAGCTCCCTGACTAGCGGAAGCACGGGTACGCAGTATTTT. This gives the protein CASSSLTSGSTGTQYF.

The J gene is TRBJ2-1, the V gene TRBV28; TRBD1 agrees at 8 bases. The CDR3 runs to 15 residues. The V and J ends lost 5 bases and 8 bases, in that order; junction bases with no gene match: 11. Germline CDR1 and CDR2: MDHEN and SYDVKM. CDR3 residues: CASSSLGQGGDEQFF. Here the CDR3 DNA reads TGTGCCAGCAGTAGTCTCGGACAGGGAGGCGATGAGCAGTTCTTC.

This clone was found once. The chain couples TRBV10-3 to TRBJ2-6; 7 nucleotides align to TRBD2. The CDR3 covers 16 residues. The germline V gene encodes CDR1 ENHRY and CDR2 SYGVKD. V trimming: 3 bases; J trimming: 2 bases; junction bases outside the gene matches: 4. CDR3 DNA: TGTGCCATCAGTGATCCCCGGGGGGCTGGGGCCAACGTCCTGACTTTC. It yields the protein CAISDPRGAGANVLTF.

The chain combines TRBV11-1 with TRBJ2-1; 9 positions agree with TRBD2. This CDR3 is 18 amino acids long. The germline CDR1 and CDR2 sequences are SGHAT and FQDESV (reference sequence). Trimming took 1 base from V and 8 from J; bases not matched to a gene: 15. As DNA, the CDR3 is TGTGCCAGCAGCTTAGGGCACAGGGGACTAGCAAGTCAGGATGAGCAGTTCTTC. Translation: CASSLGHRGLASQDEQFF.

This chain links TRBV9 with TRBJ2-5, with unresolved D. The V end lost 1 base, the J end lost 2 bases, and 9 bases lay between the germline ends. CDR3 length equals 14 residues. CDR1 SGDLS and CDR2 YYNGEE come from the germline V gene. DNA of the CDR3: TGTGCCAGCAGCGTAAGGCTGACGCAAGAGACCCAGTACTTC. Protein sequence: CASSVRLTQETQYF.

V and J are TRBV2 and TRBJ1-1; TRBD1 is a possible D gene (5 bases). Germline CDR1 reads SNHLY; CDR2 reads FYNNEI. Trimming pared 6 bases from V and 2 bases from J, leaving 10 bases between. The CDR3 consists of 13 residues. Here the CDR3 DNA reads TGTGCCAGCAGCCTTACAGGTAACACTGAAGCTTTCTTT. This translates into CASSLTGNTEAFF.

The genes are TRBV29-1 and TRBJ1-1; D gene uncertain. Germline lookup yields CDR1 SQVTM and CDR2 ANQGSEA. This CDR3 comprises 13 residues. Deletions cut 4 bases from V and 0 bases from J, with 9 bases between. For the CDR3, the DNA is TGCAGCGTTGGGTCATACTTGAACACTGAAGCTTTCTTT. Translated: CSVGSYLNTEAFF.

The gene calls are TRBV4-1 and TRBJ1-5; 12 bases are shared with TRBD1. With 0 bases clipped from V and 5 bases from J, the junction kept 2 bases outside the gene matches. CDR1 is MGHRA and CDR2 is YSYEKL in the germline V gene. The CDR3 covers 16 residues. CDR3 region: CASSQEGTGGDQPQHF. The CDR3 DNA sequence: TGCGCCAGCAGCCAAGAAGGGACAGGGGGCGATCAGCCCCAGCATTTT.

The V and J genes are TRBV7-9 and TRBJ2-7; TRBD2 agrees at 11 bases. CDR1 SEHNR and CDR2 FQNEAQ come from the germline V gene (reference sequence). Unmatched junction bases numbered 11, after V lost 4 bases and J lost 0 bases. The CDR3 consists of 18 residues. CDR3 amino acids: CASSYRSGTSGNSYEQYF. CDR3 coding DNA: TGTGCCAGCAGCTACCGCTCCGGGACTAGCGGAAACTCCTACGAGCAGTACTTC.

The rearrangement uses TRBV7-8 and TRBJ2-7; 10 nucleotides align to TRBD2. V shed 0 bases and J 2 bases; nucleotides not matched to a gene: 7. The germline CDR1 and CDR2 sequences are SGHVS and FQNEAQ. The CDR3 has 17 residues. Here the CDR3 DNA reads TGTGCCAGCAGCTTAGCGCGGGCTAGCGGGAGAGCCTACGAGCAGTACTTC. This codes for CASSLARASGRAYEQYF.

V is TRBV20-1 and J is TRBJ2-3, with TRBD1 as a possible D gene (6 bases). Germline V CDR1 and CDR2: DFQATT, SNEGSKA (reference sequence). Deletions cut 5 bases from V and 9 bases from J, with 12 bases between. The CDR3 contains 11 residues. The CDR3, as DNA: TGCAGTGCTTGGGGGACAAGCACGCAGTATTTT. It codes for CSAWGTSTQYF.

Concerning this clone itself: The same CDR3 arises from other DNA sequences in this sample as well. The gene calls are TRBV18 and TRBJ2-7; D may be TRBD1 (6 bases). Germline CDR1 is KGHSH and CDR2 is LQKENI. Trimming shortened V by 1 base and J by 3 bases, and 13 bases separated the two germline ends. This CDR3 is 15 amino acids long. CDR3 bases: TGTGCCAGCTCACCACTCCGGGACACTCTCTACGAGCAGTACTTC. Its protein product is CASSPLRDTLYEQYF.

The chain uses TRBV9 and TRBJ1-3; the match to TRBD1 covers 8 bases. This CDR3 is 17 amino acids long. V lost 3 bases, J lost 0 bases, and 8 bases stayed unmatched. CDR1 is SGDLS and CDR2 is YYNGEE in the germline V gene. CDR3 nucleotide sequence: TGTGCCAGCAGCGCCAGACAGGGGTTCTCCTCTGGAAACACCATATATTTT. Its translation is CASSARQGFSSGNTIYF.

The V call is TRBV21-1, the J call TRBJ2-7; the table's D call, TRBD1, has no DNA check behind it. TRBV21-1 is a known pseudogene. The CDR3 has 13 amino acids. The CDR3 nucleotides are TGTGTGATTGGGACAGGACTAACCTACGAGCAGTACTTC. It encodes CVIGTGLTYEQYF.

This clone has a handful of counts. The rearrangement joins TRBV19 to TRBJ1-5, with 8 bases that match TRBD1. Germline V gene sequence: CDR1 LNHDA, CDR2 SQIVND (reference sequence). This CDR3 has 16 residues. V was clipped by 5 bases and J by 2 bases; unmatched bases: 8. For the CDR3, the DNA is TGTGCCAGTAGTCCTCGACAGGGGTCTGGCAATCAGCCCCAGCATTTT. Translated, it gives CASSPRQGSGNQPQHF.

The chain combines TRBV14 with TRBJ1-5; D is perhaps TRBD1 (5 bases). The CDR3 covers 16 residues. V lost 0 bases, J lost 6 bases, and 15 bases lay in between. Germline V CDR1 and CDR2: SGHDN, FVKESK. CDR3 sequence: CASSQERNRRAQPQHF. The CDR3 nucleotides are TGTGCCAGCAGCCAAGAAAGAAACAGGCGGGCTCAGCCCCAGCATTTT.

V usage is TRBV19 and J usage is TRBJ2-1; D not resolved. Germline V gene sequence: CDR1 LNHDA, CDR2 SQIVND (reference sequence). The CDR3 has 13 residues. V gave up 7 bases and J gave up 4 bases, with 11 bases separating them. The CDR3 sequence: CASNLDRYNEQFF. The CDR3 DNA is TGTGCCAGTAACCTGGATCGATACAATGAGCAGTTCTTC.

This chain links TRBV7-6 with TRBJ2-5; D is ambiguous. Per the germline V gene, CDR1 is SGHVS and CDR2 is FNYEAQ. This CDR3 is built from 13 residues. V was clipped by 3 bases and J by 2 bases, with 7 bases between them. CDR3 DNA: TGTGCCAGCAGCTTTGGGCGTCAAGAGACCCAGTACTTC. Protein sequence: CASSFGRQETQYF.

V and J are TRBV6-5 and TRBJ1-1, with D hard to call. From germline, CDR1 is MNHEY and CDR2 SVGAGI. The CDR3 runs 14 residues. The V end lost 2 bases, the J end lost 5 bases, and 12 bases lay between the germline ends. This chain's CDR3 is CASSYKGRGTEAFF. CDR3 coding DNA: TGTGCCAGCAGTTACAAGGGCCGGGGTACTGAAGCTTTCTTT.

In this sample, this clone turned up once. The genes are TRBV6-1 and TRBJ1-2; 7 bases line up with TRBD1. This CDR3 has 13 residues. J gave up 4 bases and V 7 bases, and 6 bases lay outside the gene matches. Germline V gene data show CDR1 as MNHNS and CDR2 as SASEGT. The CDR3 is CASIPTGTYGYTF. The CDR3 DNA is TGTGCCAGCATCCCGACAGGGACCTATGGCTACACCTTC.

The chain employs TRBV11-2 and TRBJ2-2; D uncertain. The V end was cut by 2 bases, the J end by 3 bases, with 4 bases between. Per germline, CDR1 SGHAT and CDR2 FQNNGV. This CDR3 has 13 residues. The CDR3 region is CASSLSHTGELFF. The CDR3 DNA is TGTGCCAGCAGCTTAAGCCACACCGGGGAGCTGTTTTTT.

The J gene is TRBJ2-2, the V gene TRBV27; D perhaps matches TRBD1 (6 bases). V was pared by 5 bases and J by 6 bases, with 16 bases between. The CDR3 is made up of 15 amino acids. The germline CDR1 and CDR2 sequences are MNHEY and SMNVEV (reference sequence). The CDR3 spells CASSGQSRGAGELFF. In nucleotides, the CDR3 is TGTGCCAGCAGTGGACAGTCCCGTGGGGCCGGGGAGCTGTTTTTT.

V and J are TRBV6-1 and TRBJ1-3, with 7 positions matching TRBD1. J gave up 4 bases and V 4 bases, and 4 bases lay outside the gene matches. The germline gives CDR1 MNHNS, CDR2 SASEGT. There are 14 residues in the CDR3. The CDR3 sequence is CASSARTGGNTIYF. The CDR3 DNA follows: TGTGCCAGCAGTGCCCGGACAGGAGGAAACACCATATATTTT.

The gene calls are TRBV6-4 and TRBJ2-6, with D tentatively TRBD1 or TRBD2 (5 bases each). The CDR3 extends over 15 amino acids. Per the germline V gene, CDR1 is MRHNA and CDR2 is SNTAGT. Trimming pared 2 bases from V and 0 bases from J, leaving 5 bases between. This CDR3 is CASSDGGSGANVLTF. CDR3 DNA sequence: TGTGCCAGCAGTGACGGGGGCTCTGGGGCCAACGTCCTGACTTTC.

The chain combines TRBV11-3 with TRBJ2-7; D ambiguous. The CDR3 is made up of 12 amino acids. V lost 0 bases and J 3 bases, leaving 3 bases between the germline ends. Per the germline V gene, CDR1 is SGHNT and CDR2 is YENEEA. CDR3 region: CASSLEGYEQYF. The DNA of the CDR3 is TGTGCCAGCAGCTTAGAGGGCTACGAGCAGTACTTC.